The 8 T cell receptor beta chains below all came from one sample that was sequenced in a study of shared clonotypes between healthy human individuals. Measured with immunoSEQ multiplex PCR; TCRdb has only the in-frame clones, and not every one. Here the sample spans 2 million to 3 million clones, 90% to 95% being singletons. Sequencing input: naive CD4+ T cells from PBMCs. Documented subset: CD45RA+ positively selected. The receptors originated from a man aged 18 to 30 in good health. Some clones in this sample may be carry-over from other donors' samples.

The chain employs TRBV4-1 and TRBJ1-2, with D uncertain. The germline CDR1 and CDR2 sequences are MGHRA and YSYEKL. V dropped 0 bases and J dropped 4 bases, with 15 bases sitting between them. The CDR3 has 16 amino acids. CDR3 in DNA: TGCGCCAGCAGCCAAGAGGGCACAACAGTGGGCTATGGCTACACCTTC. Its protein product is CASSQEGTTVGYGYTF.

The chain has TRBV9 and TRBJ2-3, with D uncertain. The V end lost 3 bases, the J end lost 4 bases, and 9 bases lay between the germline ends. CDR3 length equals 13 residues. CDR1 and CDR2 (germline): SGDLS, YYNGEE. The CDR3 coding sequence is TGTGCCAGCAGCGCCAGCGAGGCAGATACGCAGTATTTT. Protein sequence: CASSASEADTQYF.

This clone has more than one count but fewer than ten. The V and J genes are TRBV30 and TRBJ1-5; TRBD1 is a possible D gene (6 bases). The CDR3 sequence is 14 residues long. V dropped 2 bases and J dropped 6 bases, with 14 bases sitting between them. Germline V CDR1 and CDR2: GTSNPN, SVGIG (reference sequence). The CDR3: CAWSRDIGTQPQHF. In nucleotides, the CDR3 is TGTGCCTGGAGTAGGGACATTGGAACTCAGCCCCAGCATTTT.

CDR3 nucleotide sequence: TGTGCCAGTAGCTTCACGGGACTATACAATGAGCAGTTCTTC. Its translation is CASSFTGLYNEQFF. The chain joins TRBV19 to TRBJ2-1, with 7 bases lining up with TRBD2. The CDR3 covers 14 residues. Germline V gives CDR1 LNHDA, CDR2 SQIVND (reference sequence). After removal of 6 bases from V and 4 bases from J, the junction contained 6 bases not matched to a gene.

The chain carries TRBV28 and TRBJ2-1, with TRBD2 identical over 10 bases. Germline assignment: CDR1 MDHEN and CDR2 SYDVKM. J was trimmed by 5 bases and V by 4 bases; bases with no gene match: 11. The CDR3 consists of 17 residues. Written as DNA, the CDR3 is TGTGCCAGCAGTTCAGGACCCCTAGCGGGAGTGAACAATGAGCAGTTCTTC. Its translation is CASSSGPLAGVNNEQFF.

The V and J genes are TRBV2 and TRBJ2-2; the match to TRBD2 covers 13 bases. V shed 7 bases, J shed 7 bases, and the junction held 6 bases outside the gene matches. The CDR3 is made up of 15 amino acids. From germline, CDR1 is SNHLY and CDR2 FYNNEI. Written as DNA, the CDR3 is TGTGCCAGCAACAGACTAGCGGGAGGCAGCGGGGAGCTGTTTTTT. Translation: CASNRLAGGSGELFF.

This clone was picked up one time. Different DNA sequences within this sample yield the same CDR3. The rearrangement uses TRBV5-1 and TRBJ2-7; 7 bases are shared with TRBD2. Germline V gives CDR1 SGHRS, CDR2 YFSETQ. The J segment lost 2 bases and the V segment lost 0 bases, leaving 5 bases of the junction unmatched. The CDR3 is made up of 15 amino acids. Here the CDR3 reads CASSLAASGAYEQYF. The CDR3 DNA is TGCGCCAGCAGCTTGGCAGCTAGCGGCGCCTACGAGCAGTACTTC.

This clone was seen more than once but under ten times. V and J are TRBV2 and TRBJ1-1; a possible D gene is TRBD1 (6 bases). CDR1 and CDR2 (germline): SNHLY, FYNNEI. CDR3 length: 13 residues. V was trimmed by 7 bases and J by 0 bases, leaving 9 bases between them. CDR3 in DNA: TGTGCCAGCATCAAGGGGGTGAACACTGAAGCTTTCTTT. It is translated as CASIKGVNTEAFF.